Presented here are 5 T cell receptor beta chains from one specimen sequenced in a study of T cell changes during pregnancy in multiple sclerosis. This table comes from immunoSEQ multiplex PCR, and its TCRdb copy is limited to in-frame clones, with some not included. The top ten clones hold 0.9% of a sample with about 75,000 clones, about 89% of them seen once. The material was peripheral blood, obtained in the first trimester of pregnancy. Receptors were obtained from a female donor in good health, enrolled as a control in a pregnancy study.

This chain links TRBV19 with TRBJ2-6, with a tentative D call TRBD1 (5 bases). Trimming cost V 7 bases and J 1 base, with 11 bases left between them. The germline gives CDR1 LNHDA, CDR2 SQIVND (reference sequence). The CDR3 is made up of 15 amino acids. For the CDR3, the DNA is TGTGCCAGTACTTTACAGGTATCTGGGGCCAACGTCCTGACTTTC. Translating gives CASTLQVSGANVLTF.

The J gene is TRBJ1-5, the V gene TRBV2; 8 positions match TRBD1. Germline CDR1 and CDR2: SNHLY and FYNNEI. Trimming at V came to 5 bases and at J to 11 bases, leaving 11 bases not matched to a gene. CDR3 length equals 14 residues. CDR3 in DNA: TGTGCCAGCAGTCCCCGACAGGGGATTGAGGCCCAGCATTTT. The encoded protein is CASSPRQGIEAQHF.

The chain is built from TRBV7-9 and TRBJ1-2, with 9 bases matching TRBD1. The junction had 3 bases not matched to a gene; V was cut back by 0 bases and J by 4 bases. Germline CDR1 SEHNR, CDR2 FQNEAQ (reference sequence). The CDR3 has 15 amino acids. CDR3 sequence (DNA): TGTGCCAGCAGCTTAGCGGGGGACAGGGCCTATGGCTACACCTTC. Protein: CASSLAGDRAYGYTF.

The rearrangement links TRBV2 to TRBJ2-7, with a tentative D call TRBD2 (5 bases). Trimming stripped 2 bases from V and 5 bases from J, with 13 bases between. Per germline, CDR1 SNHLY and CDR2 FYNNEI. The CDR3 length is 14 residues. CDR3 nucleotide sequence: TGTGCCAGCAGTGAAAGGGAGTCCTGGGACGAGCAGTACTTC. Encoded protein: CASSERESWDEQYF.

The V call is TRBV6-1, the J call TRBJ2-3, with 9 bases identical to TRBD1. J lost 6 bases, V lost 4 bases, and 11 bases had no gene match. This CDR3 has 16 residues. Germline V gives CDR1 MNHNS, CDR2 SASEGT. CDR3 bases: TGTGCCAGCAGTGTTCAGACAGGGGGGCCGGTGGATACGCAGTATTTT. Translated: CASSVQTGGPVDTQYF.